This TCR beta chain comes out of a study of tumor-infiltrating lymphocytes in oesophageal squamous cell carcinoma. TCRdb fed the PCR reads into MiXCR, producing one record per CDR3 protein. The table lists 9,000 or so distinct CDR3 sequences, roughly two thirds of them singletons. Per the germline V gene, CDR1 is SGHTA and CDR2 is FQGTGA. This CDR3 is 16 amino acids long. Material for sequencing was esophageal tumor tissue. The sequence came from a female donor with esophageal squamous cell carcinoma. V gene TRBV7-3 combines with J gene TRBJ2-7; possibly TRBD2 for D (6 bases). The J call is doubtful: the DNA matches TRBJ2-5 better. CDR3 sequence reads: CASSPRGGAGGETQYF. Here the CDR3 DNA reads TGTGCCAGCAGCCCAAGGGGCGGGGCCGGAGGAGAGACCCAGTACTTC.